The clone carrying this T cell receptor beta chain has a handful of counts. Its target is unknown. The data are from a study of T cells in Graves' hyperthyroidism and ophthalmopathy. Overall study results and limits: In blood, most of the thyroid clonotypes expanded above 0.001 were also present.

Uncontrolled infection, other autoimmune disease, pregnancy or lactation excluded patients. Amplified TCR beta CDR3 regions came from RNA transcripts. The HTBI primer set served for first-round RT-PCR of the TCR CDR3. Using its own MiXCR run on the multiplex PCR reads, TCRdb lists one record per CDR3 protein. The sample lists about 610,000 distinct CDR3 sequences, roughly 14% occurring once. V shed 5 bases and J shed 4 bases, with 12 bases lying between them. The CDR3 is 12 residues long. Looked up from germline, CDR1 is DFQATT and CDR2 is SNEGSKA (reference sequence). The J gene is TRBJ2-7, the V gene TRBV20-1, with D possibly matching TRBD2 (7 bases). This sequence originates from a woman in her thirties or forties with Graves' ophthalmopathy. Sequenced sample: blood. For the CDR3, the DNA is TGCAGTGCTCGGACTAGGGGGTACGAGCAGTACTTC. Residues: CSARTRGYEQYF.